The clone carrying this TCR beta chain showed up just a few times. What it binds is unknown. These data belong to a study of shared clonotypes between healthy human individuals. Across the study: The study used three CD4 naive, three CD4 memory, two CD8 naive and one CD8 memory plate per donor. Points from the study as a whole: Naive CD4 clonotypes were shared across a few donors at about 5.3%.

Per sorted-subset replicate PCR, input was around 200 ng DNA, representing about 29,000 T cell genomes. As processed by the authors: Filtering differed because ImmunoSEQ produced junction-only sequences that carried no quality scores. TCRdb's table, derived via immunoSEQ multiplex PCR, lists solely in-frame clones and lacks some. The DNA was the basis for D and trimming; V, J and clone size are from that table. This sample has around 610,000 clones, with roughly 96% found just once. Terminally differentiated effector memory CD45RA+ cells were excluded from the naive CD8 cells, which were CD45RO-negative and positively selected for CCR7. Deletions cut 3 bases from V and 4 bases from J, with 10 bases between. CDR3 length: 13 amino acids. Germline lookup yields CDR1 SGDLS and CDR2 YYNGEE.

This chain links TRBV9 with TRBJ1-1; D might be TRBD1 (5 bases). The receptor comes from a woman under 40 in good health. Sequencing was carried out using naive CD8+ T cells sorted from blood. CDR3 loop: CASSARQTTEAFF. The CDR3 DNA reads TGTGCCAGCAGCGCCAGACAGACCACTGAAGCTTTCTTT. Full variable domain (outside the CDR3, taken from reference TRBV9 and TRBJ1-1): DSGVTQTPKHLITATGQRVTLRCSPRSGDLSVYWYQQSLDQGLQFLIQYYNGEERAKGNILERFSAQQFPDLHSELNLSSLELGDSALYFCASSARQTTEAFFGQGTRLTVV.